Listed here are 10 T cell receptor beta chains from one sample, sequenced in a study of blood T cell repertoires in COVID-19. Measured with immunoSEQ multiplex PCR; TCRdb has only the in-frame clones, and not every one. Of about 74,000 clones listed, roughly 79% are singletons. What was sequenced was peripheral blood. Every receptor here comes from a man aged 70-80 years with acute or convalescent COVID-19.

V and J are TRBV28 and TRBJ2-7, with 13 bases aligning to TRBD2. The CDR3 extends over 13 amino acids. V lost 11 bases to trimming and J lost 3 bases; unmatched junction nucleotides: 4. Per germline, CDR1 MDHEN and CDR2 SYDVKM. Written as DNA, the CDR3 is TGTGCCGGCCGGACTAGCGGGAGCTACGAGCAGTACTTC. This translates into CAGRTSGSYEQYF.

CDR3 sequence (DNA): TGTGCCAGCAGTTACTCGGGGGCCTGGATGAACACTGAAGCTTTCTTT. Its translation is CASSYSGAWMNTEAFF. This chain joins TRBV6-2 or TRBV6-3 and TRBJ1-1; perhaps TRBD1 as D (6 bases). Trimming removed 0 bases at V and 0 bases at J, with 11 bases between. The CDR3 has 16 residues. CDR1 MNHEY and CDR2 SVGEGT come from the germline V gene.

CDR3 bases: TGTGCCAGCAGTGGGGGAGGAGGCGAGACCCAGTACTTC. Amino acid sequence: CASSGGGGETQYF. J is TRBJ2-5 and V is TRBV27, with D possibly TRBD2 on 6 matching bases. V dropped 5 bases and J dropped 5 bases, with 12 bases sitting between them. The CDR3 sequence is 13 residues long. Germline V gives CDR1 MNHEY, CDR2 SMNVEV (reference sequence).

This clone occurred a few times. CDR3 coding DNA: TGTGCTAGTGGTTTGTACCTCGGGGGTGGCGGCTACACCTTC. Residues: CASGLYLGGGGYTF. The chain has TRBV12-5 and TRBJ1-2, with D possibly being TRBD1 (5 bases). The germline CDR1 and CDR2 sequences are LGHNT and FRNRAP. The germline V and J ends were trimmed by 2 bases and 8 bases, with 15 bases remaining between them. The CDR3 has 14 amino acids.

The V gene is TRBV4-3, the J gene TRBJ2-3; the D is unclear. The CDR3 has 12 amino acids. Germline CDR1 is LGHNA and CDR2 is YSLEER. The V end lost 4 bases, the J end lost 6 bases, and 8 bases lay between the germline ends. Here the CDR3 DNA reads TGCGCCAGCAGCCCAAACACGGATACGCAGTATTTT. The encoded protein is CASSPNTDTQYF.

This clone was counted once. J is TRBJ2-1 and V is TRBV12-3 or TRBV12-4; 8 nucleotides align to TRBD2. Trimming cost V 4 bases and J 8 bases; bases outside gene matches: 4. CDR3 size: 13 residues. CDR3 sequence reads: CASSSQREHEQFF. The CDR3 DNA is TGTGCCAGCAGTTCCCAGCGGGAGCATGAGCAGTTCTTC.

The rearrangement uses TRBV28 and TRBJ2-7, with TRBD2 as a possible D gene (5 bases). Looked up from germline, CDR1 is MDHEN and CDR2 is SYDVKM. This CDR3 comprises 15 residues. Trimming pared 4 bases from V and 0 bases from J, leaving 13 bases between. CDR3 amino acids: CASSSLSAYSYEQYF. CDR3 sequence (DNA): TGTGCCAGCAGTTCGCTTAGCGCTTACTCCTACGAGCAGTACTTC. The full variable domain, rest sourced from reference TRBV28 and TRBJ2-7, is DVKVTQSSRYLVKRTGEKVFLECVQDMDHENMFWYRQDPGLGLRLIYFSYDVKMKEKGDIPEGYSVSREKKERFSLILESASTNQTSMYLCASSSLSAYSYEQYFGPGTRLTVT.

This clone turned up a few times. Distinct nucleotide sequences in the sample also encode this CDR3. The rearrangement uses TRBV3-1 (or the pseudogene TRBV3-2) and TRBJ2-7, with D possibly being TRBD1 (5 bases). Per germline, CDR1 LGHDT and CDR2 YNNKEL (reference sequence). There are 13 residues in the CDR3. V lost 0 bases and J 3 bases, leaving 6 bases between the germline ends. The CDR3 DNA sequence: TGTGCCAGCAGCCAAGATAGGGGCTACGAGCAGTACTTC. Residues: CASSQDRGYEQYF.

V gene TRBV29-1 combines with J gene TRBJ2-2, with D uncertain. Looked up from germline, CDR1 is SQVTM and CDR2 is ANQGSEA. V gave up 3 bases and J gave up 4 bases, with 6 bases separating them. This CDR3 comprises 12 residues. The CDR3 region is CSVDPSTGELFF. CDR3 nucleotide sequence: TGCAGCGTTGACCCTAGCACCGGGGAGCTGTTTTTT.

V gene TRBV5-1 combines with J gene TRBJ2-5, with 8 positions matching TRBD1. The CDR3 is 14 residues long. Germline V CDR1 and CDR2: SGHRS, YFSETQ. V lost 2 bases to trimming and J lost 5 bases; unmatched junction nucleotides: 5. The CDR3 protein is CASSFSGGRETQYF. Written as DNA, the CDR3 is TGCGCCAGCAGCTTTTCAGGGGGCAGGGAGACCCAGTACTTC.